The 13 T cell receptor beta chains below were found in one sample sequenced in a study of long-term antiretroviral therapy in people with HIV. The libraries were made with immunoSEQ v3.0 at survey level. Method: immunoSEQ multiplex PCR; TCRdb's copy keeps in-frame clones and lacks some. The sample has about 20,000 clones, more than 65% seen once. Sequencing was performed on unsorted PBMCs, taken less than 2.5 years after starting antiretroviral therapy. The receptors come from a man aged 40-49 years with HIV.

The chain recombines TRBV5-1 with TRBJ2-1; TRBD2 matches at 13 bases. The CDR3 totals 17 residues. The germline CDR1 and CDR2 sequences are SGHRS and YFSETQ. Germline trimming cut 5 bases from V and 7 bases from J; bases unmatched to any gene: 12. The DNA of the CDR3 is TGCGCCAGCAGTGACGGGACTAGCGGGGTTCTAAGGAATGAGCAGTTCTTC. This gives the protein CASSDGTSGVLRNEQFF.

This rearrangement joins TRBV5-6 to TRBJ1-4; 10 bases agree with TRBD1. The CDR3 covers 19 residues. CDR1 and CDR2 from the germline V gene are SGHDT and YYEEEE. With V trimmed by 3 bases and J by 1 base, 12 bases remained unmatched. This CDR3 is CASSSSKDRGIGTNEKLFF. Written as DNA, the CDR3 is TGTGCCAGCAGCTCATCAAAGGACAGGGGGATAGGAACTAATGAAAAACTGTTTTTT. Based on the CDR3 plus reference TRBV5-6 and TRBJ1-4, the full variable domain is DAGVTQSPTHLIKTRGQQVTLRCSPKSGHDTVSWYQQALGQGPQFIFQYYEEEERQRGNFPDRFSGHQFPNYSSELNVNALLLGDSALYLCASSSSKDRGIGTNEKLFFGSGTQLSVL.

The V and J genes are TRBV27 and TRBJ2-1, with 10 nucleotides matching TRBD2. V shed 4 bases and J 7 bases; nucleotides not matched to a gene: 7. CDR1 and CDR2 from the germline V gene are MNHEY and SMNVEV (reference sequence). The CDR3 spans 15 residues. In DNA form, the CDR3 reads TGTGCCAGCAGTTCCCTAGCGGGAGTATTGAATGAGCAGTTCTTC. It translates to CASSSLAGVLNEQFF.

This rearrangement joins TRBV7-9 to TRBJ1-5, with 9 bases fitting TRBD1. Germline CDR1 is SEHNR and CDR2 is FQNEAQ (reference sequence). This CDR3 is built from 14 residues. The J segment lost 4 bases and the V segment lost 8 bases, leaving 6 bases of the junction unmatched. The CDR3 DNA reads TGTGCCAGCGGATACGACAGGGGGAATCAGCCCCAGCATTTT. Translated, it gives CASGYDRGNQPQHF. Full variable domain (rest looked up from reference TRBV7-9 and TRBJ1-5): DTGVSQNPRHKITKRGQNVTFRCDPISEHNRLYWYRQTLGQGPEFLTYFQNEAQLEKSRLLSDRFSAERPKGSFSTLEIQRTEQGDSAMYLCASGYDRGNQPQHFGDGTRLSIL.

The rearrangement uses TRBV18 and TRBJ2-7; 9 bases are shared with TRBD1. The junction had 4 bases not matched to a gene; V was cut back by 3 bases and J by 1 base. Germline V gene data show CDR1 as KGHSH and CDR2 as LQKENI. This CDR3 comprises 15 residues. The CDR3 DNA follows: TGTGCCAGCTCACCGACAGGGGGAAGATCCTACGAGCAGTACTTC. It is translated as CASSPTGGRSYEQYF.

The chain employs TRBV11-2 and TRBJ1-1, with 7 bases matching TRBD1. This CDR3 is 13 amino acids long. Germline CDR1 and CDR2: SGHAT and FQNNGV. The trim removed 9 bases at V and 2 bases at J, leaving 6 bases unmatched. The CDR3 DNA is TGTGCCAGTTCCGGGACAGATAACACTGAAGCTTTCTTT. Protein: CASSGTDNTEAFF.

This sequence joins TRBV5-1 and TRBJ1-3; a weak D match, TRBD1 (5 bases). The CDR3 is made up of 14 amino acids. The V end was cut by 4 bases, the J end by 0 bases, with 8 bases between. Germline loops: CDR1 SGHRS, CDR2 YFSETQ. The CDR3 DNA reads as TGCGCCAGCAGCCAGGGCGTCTCTGGAAACACCATATATTTT. This sequence encodes CASSQGVSGNTIYF.

This clone was recorded only once. The chain couples TRBV6-4 to TRBJ2-2, with D possibly being TRBD2 (5 bases). CDR1 and CDR2 (germline): MRHNA, SNTAGT. The CDR3 loop spans 14 amino acids. Trimming left V 3 bases short and J 5 bases short, with 10 bases between. The CDR3 reads CASSETSGTGELFF. In DNA form, the CDR3 reads TGTGCCAGCAGTGAGACCTCGGGGACCGGGGAGCTGTTTTTT.

The genes are TRBV27 and TRBJ2-1; 7 bases are a match to TRBD2. Germline assignment: CDR1 MNHEY and CDR2 SMNVEV (reference sequence). The CDR3 is 15 amino acids. With V trimmed by 4 bases and J by 2 bases, 5 bases remained unmatched. The CDR3 DNA sequence: TGTGCCAGCAGTTACGGGCGGGAGCCCTACAATGAGCAGTTCTTC. Amino acid sequence: CASSYGREPYNEQFF.

The chain combines TRBV7-3 with TRBJ1-1, with 8 bases that match TRBD1. V dropped 2 bases and J dropped 0; count of bases not matched to a gene: 5. There are 16 residues in the CDR3. Germline-derived CDR1 and CDR2 are SGHTA and FQGTGA. In DNA, the CDR3 is TGTGCCAGCAGCTTAGATAGGACAGGGATGAACACTGAAGCTTTCTTT. It is translated as CASSLDRTGMNTEAFF.

The V call is TRBV10-3, the J call TRBJ1-1, with 9 bases matching TRBD1. The V and J ends lost 10 bases and 1 base, in that order; junction bases with no gene match: 7. The CDR3 extends over 14 amino acids. Germline CDR1 ENHRY, CDR2 SYGVKD. This CDR3 is CATAPQGANTEAFF. The CDR3 DNA sequence: TGTGCCACCGCGCCACAGGGGGCGAACACTGAAGCTTTCTTT.

The chain carries TRBV11-2 and TRBJ2-7; 11 nucleotides agree with TRBD2. The CDR3 is made up of 15 amino acids. With 5 bases clipped from V and 3 bases from J, the junction kept 6 bases outside the gene matches. Germline-derived CDR1 and CDR2 are SGHAT and FQNNGV. Written as DNA, the CDR3 is TGTGCCAGCAGCCAAATGCTAGCGGGAGGCTACGAGCAGTACTTC. This sequence encodes CASSQMLAGGYEQYF.

This chain joins TRBV7-9 and TRBJ1-1; D ambiguous. V dropped 7 bases and J dropped 13 bases, with 16 bases sitting between them. Germline V lookup: CDR1 SEHNR, CDR2 FQNEAQ (reference sequence). This CDR3 region has 11 residues. CDR3 protein: CASTDNGFRFF. The CDR3 nucleotides read TGTGCCAGCACCGATAACGGGTTTCGTTTCTTT.